One and the same sample provided the 10 T cell receptor beta chains below, sequenced in a study of T-cell reconstitution after alpha-beta-depleted transplantation in children. Unique molecular identifiers were incorporated when the TCRbeta library was constructed. TCRdb re-analysed the PCR reads in MiXCR, keeping a single row per CDR3 protein. The sample includes some 130,000 distinct CDR3 sequences, 8.5% to 10% of them seen just once. The sequencing used PBMCs, mostly from graft donor cells, collected 180 days after TCRalphabeta/CD19-depleted stem cell transplant. The receptors come from a girl under three years old who had a stem cell transplant for combined immunodeficiency, so the T cells may come from the graft donor.

The chain has TRBV12-5 and TRBJ2-1; D may be TRBD2 (5 bases). Germline lookup yields CDR1 LGHNT and CDR2 FRNRAP. The CDR3 is 15 amino acids. V was clipped by 3 bases and J by 4 bases, with 13 bases between them. For the CDR3, the DNA is TGTGCTAGTGGTTTAGCGGTAGGGCCGTACAATGAGCAGTTCTTC. This gives the protein CASGLAVGPYNEQFF.

The CDR3 protein is CASSLRSSGSGNEQFF. The CDR3 DNA reads as TGTGCCAGCAGCTTAAGGTCTAGCGGGAGCGGGAATGAGCAGTTCTTC. The chain uses TRBV7-3 and TRBJ2-1, with 10 bases fitting TRBD2. The germline gives CDR1 SGHTA, CDR2 FQGTGA. With 1 base clipped from V and 7 bases from J, the junction kept 7 bases outside the gene matches. This CDR3 is 16 amino acids long.

This chain joins TRBV10-3 and TRBJ2-5; 8 nucleotides align to TRBD2. In germline, CDR1 is ENHRY, CDR2 SYGVKD. Trimming cost V 4 bases and J 1 base; bases outside gene matches: 2. There are 14 residues in the CDR3. The CDR3 DNA reads TGTGCCATCAGTGTGACTAGCGCCCAAGAGACCCAGTACTTC. Protein product: CAISVTSAQETQYF.

Only a few counts were recorded for this clonotype. The rearrangement joins TRBV27 to TRBJ2-2; tentative D call: TRBD1 (6 bases). The CDR3 has 16 residues. Trimming took off 0 bases at V and 4 bases at J, with 12 bases between the two ends. Germline V gene data show CDR1 as MNHEY and CDR2 as SMNVEV (reference sequence). CDR3 nucleotide sequence: TGTGCCAGCAGTTTATCGGGCTACAGGGTCACCGGGGAGCTGTTTTTT. Its protein product is CASSLSGYRVTGELFF.

This clonotype was detected ten times or more. The gene calls are TRBV9 and TRBJ2-7; TRBD2 matches 9 bases. Germline CDR1 reads SGDLS; CDR2 reads YYNGEE. The CDR3 totals 14 residues. The junction had 5 bases not matched to a gene; V was cut back by 3 bases and J by 4 bases. The CDR3 DNA sequence: TGTGCCAGCAGCGCCGGGACTAGCTTATACGAGCAGTACTTC. This codes for CASSAGTSLYEQYF.

The V gene is TRBV27, the J gene TRBJ2-3, with TRBD2 as a possible D gene (5 bases). Per germline, CDR1 MNHEY and CDR2 SMNVEV (reference sequence). CDR3 length equals 11 residues. Deletions cut 3 bases from V and 9 bases from J, with 7 bases between. The CDR3: CASSFRGTQYF. The CDR3 coding sequence is TGTGCCAGCAGTTTCCGAGGGACGCAGTATTTT.

The chain has TRBV27 and TRBJ2-3, with 9 nucleotides matching TRBD1. This CDR3 region has 15 residues. Losses at the gene ends were 4 bases for V and 8 bases for J; bases not matched to a gene: 10. The V gene's germline CDR1 is MNHEY and CDR2 SMNVEV (reference sequence). The CDR3 sequence is CASSWDRDFGGTQYF. CDR3 bases: TGTGCCAGCAGTTGGGACAGGGATTTTGGGGGTACGCAGTATTTT.

This clonotype was counted many times. The chain recombines TRBV10-3 with TRBJ2-3; 8 nucleotides agree with TRBD2. The CDR3 extends over 17 amino acids. With V trimmed by 10 bases and J by 1 base, 16 bases remained unmatched. CDR1 ENHRY and CDR2 SYGVKD come from the germline V gene. In DNA, the CDR3 is TGTGCCACAGAGGGGAGCGGGGGTCCGGCGGGCACAGATACGCAGTATTTT. This sequence encodes CATEGSGGPAGTDTQYF.

The chain recombines TRBV7-3 with TRBJ1-1; D perhaps matches TRBD1 (6 bases). CDR1 SGHTA and CDR2 FQGTGA come from the germline V gene. The CDR3 has 16 amino acids. V was cut by 4 bases and J by 0 bases, with 15 bases left in between. DNA for the CDR3: TGTGCCAGCAGCTCCTTCAGGGGACCTATGAACACTGAAGCTTTCTTT. Its translation: CASSSFRGPMNTEAFF.

The chain couples TRBV11-3 to TRBJ1-2; 12 bases align to TRBD1. Germline trimming cut 5 bases from V and 5 bases from J; bases unmatched to any gene: 6. Germline V gene data show CDR1 as SGHNT and CDR2 as YENEEA. CDR3 length equals 15 residues. The CDR3 nucleotides are TGTGCCAGCAGCATCGGGACAGGGGGCATGTATGGCTACACCTTC. Amino acid sequence: CASSIGTGGMYGYTF.